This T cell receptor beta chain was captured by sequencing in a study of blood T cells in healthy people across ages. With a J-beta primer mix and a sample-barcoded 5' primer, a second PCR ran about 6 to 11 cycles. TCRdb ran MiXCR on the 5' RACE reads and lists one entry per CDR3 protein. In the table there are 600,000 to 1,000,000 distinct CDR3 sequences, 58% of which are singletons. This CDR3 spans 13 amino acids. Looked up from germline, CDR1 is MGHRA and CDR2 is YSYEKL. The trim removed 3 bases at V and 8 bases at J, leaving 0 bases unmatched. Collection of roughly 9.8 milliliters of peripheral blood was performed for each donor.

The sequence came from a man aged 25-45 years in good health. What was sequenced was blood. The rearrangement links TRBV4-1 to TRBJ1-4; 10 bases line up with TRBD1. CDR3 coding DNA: TGCGCCAGCAGCCAGACAGGGGGCGAAAAACTGTTTTTT. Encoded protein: CASSQTGGEKLFF.